Listed here is a single TCR beta chain. Its cognate antigen is unknown. Trimming removed 5 bases from V and 4 bases from J; junction bases left unmatched: 13. The germline V gene encodes CDR1 SGHAT and CDR2 FQNNGV. CDR3 size: 16 residues. The data were obtained in a study of shared clonotypes between healthy human individuals. Genomic DNA (from each subset) was split evenly across several immunoSEQ plates. Sequencing used immunoSEQ multiplex PCR; TCRdb keeps in-frame clones, though not all of them. The sample yields some 2.4 million clones, approximately 94% seen once. Splitting of CD4+ cells produced CD45RA+ naive and CD45RA-negative memory subsets. Study outcomes and limitations: The represented genetic and exposure-history diversity was limited by the small number of donors. A few donors showed sharing of about 4.7% of naive CD4 clonotypes.

This chain joins TRBV11-2 and TRBJ2-5; TRBD1 aligns across 7 bases. The sample was naive CD4+ T cells from PBMCs. The subset here: CD45RA+ positively selected. The sequence derives from a man aged 18-30 years in good health. Some clones in this sample may be carry-over from other donors' samples. The CDR3 loop is CASSLQRTGGAETQYF. CDR3 nucleotide sequence: TGTGCCAGCAGCCTTCAGCGGACAGGCGGAGCAGAGACCCAGTACTTC.